This TCR beta chain is from a study of regulatory T cells in long-lasting Graves disease. Study-wide points: Between persistent patients, about 2,700 public clonotypes were shared, exceeding the 900 to 1,000 shared between new patients.

Investigators prepared the TCR beta libraries by applying iRepertoire HTBI primers and Arm-PCR of CDR3 regions. One entry per CDR3 protein, called by TCRdb with MiXCR from the multiplex PCR reads. This table holds some 490,000 distinct CDR3 sequences, approximately 12% found once. Time point specified: newly diagnosed GD, antithyroid drugs for less than 3 months. The TCR library used RNA extracted from PBMCs. Worth noting for this clonotype: Its antigen is as yet unknown.

Germline V lookup: CDR1 LGHDT, CDR2 YNNKEL (reference sequence). The CDR3 length is 12 residues. V lost 4 bases and J lost 10, with 11 bases in between. The same specimen was also included in a second study, on T cells in Graves' hyperthyroidism and ophthalmopathy.

The chain has TRBV3-1 and TRBJ2-1; D may be TRBD2 (5 bases). The sample in question was peripheral blood mononuclear cells (PBMCs), obtained at new diagnosis, from a patient treated with antithyroid drugs. The sequence was collected from a woman between 25 and 40 years old with Graves disease. CDR3 nucleotides: TGTGCCAGCAGCCGTGGACGCGGGGAGCAGTTCTTC. Amino acids: CASSRGRGEQFF.